These 31 T cell receptor beta chains came from one sample sequenced in a study of cytotoxic CD8 clonotypes in ibrutinib-treated CLL. TCRdb keeps only in-frame clones here, not all; method: immunoSEQ multiplex PCR. The sample carries 200,000 or so clones, 79% recorded once. This specimen was PBMCs, taken after 12 months of ibrutinib treatment. Source of these receptors: a human donor with chronic lymphocytic leukemia.

The chain links TRBV13 to TRBJ1-5; D gene uncertain. The CDR3 extends over 15 amino acids. V lost 0 bases, J lost 4 bases, and 10 bases lay in between. Germline V gives CDR1 PRHDT, CDR2 FYEKMQ (reference sequence). The chain's CDR3 is CASSLGFGRNQPQHF. CDR3 nucleotides: TGTGCCAGCAGCTTAGGCTTTGGCAGGAATCAGCCCCAGCATTTT.

The chain joins TRBV5-1 to TRBJ1-6; D may be TRBD1 (5 bases). The germline V gene has CDR1 SGHRS and CDR2 YFSETQ. The length of the CDR3 is 14 residues. The V gene lost 2 bases and the J gene lost 7 bases, with 10 bases spanning the gap. The CDR3 nucleotides read TGCGCCAGCAGCTTCGGGGCCTCGAATTCACCCCTCCACTTT. This translates into CASSFGASNSPLHF.

V usage is TRBV14 and J usage is TRBJ2-1; D gene ambiguous. Germline V CDR1 and CDR2: SGHDN, FVKESK. The CDR3 sequence is 12 residues long. Trimming stripped 4 bases from V and 8 bases from J, with 9 bases between. CDR3 in DNA: TGTGCCAGCAGCCCCGGGCCCCATGAGCAGTTCTTC. It translates to CASSPGPHEQFF.

The chain has TRBV4-1 and TRBJ1-5, with D tentatively TRBD1 (5 bases). This CDR3 region has 15 residues. V was clipped by 5 bases and J by 6 bases, with 17 bases between them. Germline V lookup: CDR1 MGHRA, CDR2 YSYEKL. The CDR3 nucleotides are TGCGCCAGCAGCACTTCATCGGGGCCGGTTCAGCCCCAGCATTTT. Amino acids: CASSTSSGPVQPQHF.

The chain uses TRBV18 and TRBJ2-7, with 10 positions matching TRBD2. The CDR3 sequence is 16 residues long. V was clipped by 4 bases and J by 5 bases; unmatched bases: 11. Germline CDR1 is KGHSH and CDR2 is LQKENI. DNA for the CDR3: TGTGCCAGCTCACTACTAGCGGGGACCCTCCAGAACGAGCAGTACTTC. Translating gives CASSLLAGTLQNEQYF.

The V gene is TRBV30, the J gene TRBJ1-6; 8 nucleotides align to TRBD1. Germline assignment: CDR1 GTSNPN and CDR2 SVGIG (reference sequence). The CDR3 spans 13 residues. Trimming took 4 bases from V and 8 from J; bases not matched to a gene: 4. As DNA, the CDR3 is TGTGCCTGGACAGGGGGCGCTTATTCACCCCTCCACTTT. Its translation: CAWTGGAYSPLHF.

The rearrangement uses TRBV6-1 and TRBJ2-7; possible D gene TRBD2, 5 bases. V was pared by 4 bases and J by 2 bases, with 9 bases between. The germline V gene has CDR1 MNHNS and CDR2 SASEGT. The CDR3 extends over 13 amino acids. The CDR3: CASSVAYTYEQYF. CDR3 DNA: TGTGCCAGCAGTGTAGCGTACACCTACGAGCAGTACTTC.

This clone was seen ten or more times. The rearrangement uses TRBV18 and TRBJ2-1; unclear D gene. Trimming removed 0 bases at V and 1 base at J, with 10 bases between. There are 16 residues in the CDR3. The germline V gene has CDR1 KGHSH and CDR2 LQKENI. CDR3 DNA sequence: TGTGCCAGCTCACCACCTTATAGGGCATCCTACAATGAGCAGTTCTTC. Amino acids: CASSPPYRASYNEQFF.

The CDR3 nucleotides are TGTGCCAGCAGCTTAGGCCTAGGGAGGAGAGGGGGAAATGAGCAGTTCTTC. Protein: CASSLGLGRRGGNEQFF. V is TRBV13 and J is TRBJ2-1; TRBD1 or TRBD2 may be the D gene (6 bases each). The CDR3 contains 17 residues. Germline V gene data show CDR1 as PRHDT and CDR2 as FYEKMQ (reference sequence). The germline V and J ends were trimmed by 0 bases and 7 bases, with 19 bases remaining between them. Supplemented by reference TRBV13 and TRBJ2-1, the full variable domain reads AAGVIQSPRHLIKEKRETATLKCYPIPRHDTVYWYQQGPGQDPQFLISFYEKMQSDKGSIPDRFSAQQFSDYHSELNMSSLELGDSALYFCASSLGLGRRGGNEQFFGPGTRLTVL.

This chain links TRBV5-1 with TRBJ2-1, with D perhaps TRBD1 (5 bases). Deletions cut 0 bases from V and 4 bases from J, with 8 bases between. Germline values: CDR1 SGHRS, CDR2 YFSETQ. CDR3 length equals 14 residues. CDR3 sequence: CASSLVQGYNEQFF. The DNA for the CDR3 is TGCGCCAGCAGCTTGGTGCAGGGTTACAATGAGCAGTTCTTC.

This clone was found many times. The gene calls are TRBV11-2 and TRBJ1-2; D is uncertain. The V and J ends lost 4 bases and 13 bases respectively, with 16 bases between them. This CDR3 comprises 12 residues. CDR1 is SGHAT and CDR2 is FQNNGV in the germline V gene. In DNA, the CDR3 is TGTGCCAGCAGCTGGGAGGAGGGTCCCCTCACCTTC. As protein: CASSWEEGPLTF.

This sequence joins TRBV7-9 and TRBJ2-7, with no clear D. CDR3 length: 12 residues. Trimming pared 1 base from V and 5 bases from J, leaving 6 bases between. Looked up from germline, CDR1 is SEHNR and CDR2 is FQNEAQ (reference sequence). The CDR3 DNA follows: TGTGCCAGCAGCTTAGGACTGAACGAGCAGTACTTC. Translating gives CASSLGLNEQYF.

Concerning this clone itself: It is likely a read error: a sequence one base away is far more abundant. The chain recombines TRBV4-1 with TRBJ2-7; a possible D gene is TRBD1 (6 bases). Trimming cost V 3 bases and J 3 bases, with 9 bases left between them. The germline V gene encodes CDR1 MGHRA and CDR2 YSYEKL. This CDR3 is 13 amino acids long. The CDR3 protein is CASSQPGHYEQYF. DNA of the CDR3: TGCGCCAGCAGCCAGCCGGGACACTACGAGCAGTACTTC.

The rearrangement uses TRBV5-4 and TRBJ2-2; weak D call: TRBD1 (6 bases). The V and J ends lost 4 bases and 5 bases respectively, with 21 bases between them. Germline V CDR1 and CDR2: SGHNT, YYREEE (reference sequence). This CDR3 comprises 17 residues. CDR3 bases: TGTGCCAGCAGCCCCCAGGGGATGACGGGGCGAACCGGGGAGCTGTTTTTT. Translation: CASSPQGMTGRTGELFF.

The CDR3 region is CASRTGFEAFF. CDR3 coding DNA: TGTGCCAGCAGGACAGGGTTTGAAGCTTTCTTT. The chain combines TRBV6-5 with TRBJ1-1, with TRBD1 matching 7 bases. The CDR3 is made up of 11 amino acids. CDR1 is MNHEY, CDR2 SVGAGI, per germline. V was clipped by 6 bases and J by 7 bases; unmatched bases: 2.

The J gene is TRBJ2-7, the V gene TRBV14, with D perhaps given as TRBD1 or TRBD2 (5 bases each). This CDR3 is built from 14 residues. Deletions cut 4 bases from V and 5 bases from J, with 15 bases between. Germline V gives CDR1 SGHDN, CDR2 FVKESK. The CDR3 loop is CASSPGARRDEQYF. The CDR3 DNA follows: TGTGCCAGCAGCCCTGGGGCCCGGCGGGACGAGCAGTACTTC.

This rearrangement joins TRBV7-9 to TRBJ1-5, with D perhaps TRBD1 (5 bases). Trimming removed 5 bases from V and 3 bases from J, with 17 bases in between. Germline CDR1 and CDR2: SEHNR and FQNEAQ (reference sequence). CDR3 length: 16 residues. The CDR3 nucleotides are TGTGCCAGCAGCGCCACCGGGACGGATCCCAATCAGCCCCAGCATTTT. Protein: CASSATGTDPNQPQHF.

This clone was counted a single time. The gene calls are TRBV27 and TRBJ2-7; 11 bases are shared with TRBD2. The germline V gene encodes CDR1 MNHEY and CDR2 SMNVEV (reference sequence). The V gene end was trimmed by 5 bases and the J gene end by 5 bases; junction bases not matched to a gene: 8. This CDR3 is built from 15 residues. DNA of the CDR3: TGTGCCAGCAGTCCCCTACTAGCGGGGGCTAACGAGCAGTACTTC. Translated: CASSPLLAGANEQYF.

The table lists this clone with many counts. The chain is built from TRBV6-1 and TRBJ2-7; 11 bases align to TRBD2. V was clipped by 2 bases and J by 1 base; unmatched bases: 4. Germline CDR1 is MNHNS and CDR2 is SASEGT. This CDR3 is 16 amino acids long. As DNA, the CDR3 is TGTGCCAGCAGTGAACTGGGACTAGCGGATTCCTACGAGCAGTACTTC. Its translation is CASSELGLADSYEQYF.

This clone was detected a few times. The rearrangement links TRBV18 to TRBJ2-1; 8 bases agree with TRBD1. In germline, CDR1 is KGHSH, CDR2 LQKENI. This CDR3 contains 16 residues. The V segment lost 0 bases and the J segment 7 bases; nucleotides outside the gene matches: 8. This CDR3 is CASSPPGQGGRNEQFF. The CDR3 DNA follows: TGTGCCAGCTCACCACCTGGACAGGGTGGGCGGAATGAGCAGTTCTTC. The whole variable domain, filled in from reference TRBV18 and TRBJ2-1, reads NAGVMQNPRHLVRRRGQEARLRCSPMKGHSHVYWYRQLPEEGLKFMVYLQKENIIDESGMPKERFSAEFPKEGPSILRIQQVVRGDSAAYFCASSPPGQGGRNEQFFGPGTRLTVL.

V usage is TRBV7-9 and J usage is TRBJ2-7; D is perhaps TRBD2 (5 bases). CDR1 and CDR2 from the germline V gene are SEHNR and FQNEAQ (reference sequence). Trimming left V 7 bases short and J 1 base short, with 20 bases between. The length of the CDR3 is 16 residues. CDR3 residues: CASIPPVAGSSYEQYF. Written as DNA, the CDR3 is TGTGCCAGCATCCCCCCGGTGGCGGGCAGTTCCTACGAGCAGTACTTC.

The chain employs TRBV6-6 and TRBJ2-6; no firm D call. Trimming pared 6 bases from V and 1 base from J, leaving 13 bases between. The CDR3 covers 16 residues. Germline loops: CDR1 MNHNY, CDR2 SVGAGI (reference sequence). Here the CDR3 DNA reads TGTGCCAGCAGGGTTGCCAGTAGTTCTGGGGCCAACGTCCTGACTTTC. Its protein is CASRVASSSGANVLTF.

The rearrangement joins TRBV5-6 to TRBJ2-7, with D possibly matching TRBD2 (6 bases). The V gene's germline CDR1 is SGHDT and CDR2 YYEEEE. V shed 6 bases and J shed 0 bases, with 16 bases lying between them. CDR3 size: 15 residues. CDR3 DNA sequence: TGTGCCAGCAACCCCGGGTTAGCGGTCTCCTACGAGCAGTACTTC. As protein: CASNPGLAVSYEQYF.

The rearrangement uses TRBV6-1 and TRBJ1-4; unclear D gene. V dropped 2 bases and J dropped 11 bases, with 15 bases sitting between them. Per germline, CDR1 MNHNS and CDR2 SASEGT. The CDR3 extends over 14 amino acids. CDR3 nucleotide sequence: TGTGCCAGCAGTGAACCCGGGAGCAAGGGTAAACTGTTTTTT. Translation gives CASSEPGSKGKLFF.

The chain has TRBV30 and TRBJ1-2; D call uncertain. Germline CDR1 GTSNPN, CDR2 SVGIG (reference sequence). This CDR3 has 12 residues. V shed 2 bases and J shed 2 bases, with 6 bases lying between them. The CDR3 region has the DNA TGTGCCTGGAGTAGCAGGAACTATGGCTACACCTTC. Amino acids: CAWSSRNYGYTF.

The chain recombines TRBV18 with TRBJ2-5; perhaps TRBD2 as D (6 bases). Trimming stripped 3 bases from V and 7 bases from J, with 15 bases between. Germline V CDR1 and CDR2: KGHSH, LQKENI. This CDR3 contains 14 residues. This CDR3 reads CASSPPGRRGTQYF. The CDR3 coding sequence is TGTGCCAGCTCACCCCCCGGCCGGAGGGGGACCCAGTACTTC.

The rearrangement joins TRBV5-6 to TRBJ1-2; D ambiguous. CDR3 length equals 14 residues. The germline gives CDR1 SGHDT, CDR2 YYEEEE. The V gene lost 0 bases and the J gene lost 1 base, with 7 bases spanning the gap. The CDR3 loop is CASSLVSDNYGYTF. CDR3 DNA: TGTGCCAGCAGCTTGGTCTCGGATAACTATGGCTACACCTTC. The whole variable domain, remainder taken from reference TRBV5-6 and TRBJ1-2, is DAGVTQSPTHLIKTRGQQVTLRCSPKSGHDTVSWYQQALGQGPQFIFQYYEEEERQRGNFPDRFSGHQFPNYSSELNVNALLLGDSALYLCASSLVSDNYGYTFGSGTRLTVV.

This clone was seen more than once but under ten times. V gene TRBV6-6 combines with J gene TRBJ2-7; 7 bases agree with TRBD1. V lost 8 bases and J lost 4; bases outside the gene matches: 8. Germline V gene sequence: CDR1 MNHNY, CDR2 SVGAGI (reference sequence). This CDR3 spans 13 amino acids. CDR3 protein: CASDLGGRYEQYF. The DNA for the CDR3 is TGTGCCAGCGACCTAGGGGGCAGGTACGAGCAGTACTTC.

This clone occurred a few times. As DNA, the CDR3 is TGTGCCAGCTCACAAGGCCCAGGCGAGACCCAGTACTTC. Protein: CASSQGPGETQYF. The chain is built from TRBV18 and TRBJ2-5; D is ambiguous. The CDR3 sequence is 13 residues long. V was pared by 4 bases and J by 5 bases, with 11 bases between. Germline V CDR1 and CDR2: KGHSH, LQKENI.

The rearrangement links TRBV25-1 to TRBJ2-1; TRBD2 matches 7 bases. V lost 1 base, J lost 1 base, and 7 bases stayed unmatched. The germline CDR1 and CDR2 sequences are MGHDK and SYGVNS. This CDR3 spans 17 amino acids. CDR3 DNA: TGTGCCAGCAGTGAATCCGGGGGGAGGGGATCCTACAATGAGCAGTTCTTC. This translates into CASSESGGRGSYNEQFF. Looking up the rest from reference TRBV25-1 and TRBJ2-1 gives the full variable domain: EADIYQTPRYLVIGTGKKITLECSQTMGHDKMYWYQQDPGMELHLIHYSYGVNSTEKGDLSSESTVSRIRTEHFPLTLESARPSHTSQYLCASSESGGRGSYNEQFFGPGTRLTVL.

The chain has TRBV13 and TRBJ1-1; D gene uncertain. Germline V gene sequence: CDR1 PRHDT, CDR2 FYEKMQ (reference sequence). The CDR3 has 13 residues. V dropped 5 bases and J dropped 5 bases, with 12 bases sitting between them. The CDR3 DNA reads TGTGCCAGCAGCCCTGGTCGACGAACTGAAGCTTTCTTT. It translates to CASSPGRRTEAFF.